The table lists the clone carrying this T cell receptor beta chain with many counts. These data come from a study of low-dose radiotherapy and immunotherapy resistance in tumors. The overall study: With fractions of 0.5 Gy given every 2 weeks, Cohort 1 accumulated a total of 6.5 Gy.

The time point was: after trial treatment. As for treatment: LDRT plus nivolumab, ipilimumab, low-dose cyclophosphamide and aspirin (RACIN trial). This CDR3 comprises 13 residues. With 4 bases clipped from V and 6 bases from J, the junction kept 7 bases outside the gene matches. Germline CDR1 and CDR2: SGHRS and YFSETQ. Gene-specific TRAV and TRBV primers were used for first-strand cDNA, covering alpha and beta chains. Both a constant-region primer and a V-primer adapter served to amplify TCRs across approximately 19 PCR cycles. TCRdb analysed the reads with MiXCR anew, one entry per CDR3 protein. Of 85,000 to 95,000 distinct CDR3 sequences listed, about 20% were seen once; the top ten hold 9.5% to 15%.

This chain joins TRBV5-1 and TRBJ2-7; 7 positions match TRBD2. This sequence was found in a female donor with ovarian cancer. The sequencing here drew on PBMCs, taken after low-dose radiotherapy plus immunotherapy. CDR3 region: CASSLAVRGEQYF. The CDR3 region has the DNA TGCGCCAGCAGCCTAGCGGTGAGGGGCGAGCAGTACTTC.